The 25 T cell receptor beta chains listed next were all sequenced from one sample in a study of regulatory T cells in long-lasting Graves disease. In building TCR beta libraries, iRepertoire HTBI primers were used together with Arm-PCR of CDR3 regions. TCRdb used MiXCR to reprocess the multiplex PCR reads, holding one entry per CDR3 protein. The sample contains roughly 450,000 distinct CDR3 sequences, around 22% of which appear only once. Time point in this sample: persistent/refractory GD, antithyroid drugs over 5 years with positive TRAb. PBMCs were the source of the RNA used for TCR sequencing. Sequenced material: peripheral blood mononuclear cells (PBMCs), taken when the disease was refractory, from a patient treated with antithyroid drugs. The source of these receptors is a female donor with Graves disease.

In regard to this clonotype: Just one base apart from a much larger clone, this may be a read error. The chain couples TRBV6-5 to TRBJ1-1; D ambiguous. The CDR3 is made up of 15 amino acids. With 2 bases removed from V and 4 bases from J, the gap between germline ends came to 14 bases. Per the germline V gene, CDR1 is MNHEY and CDR2 is SVGAGI. CDR3 in DNA: TGTGCCAGCAGTTACGGGCAGGCCATGAGCACTGAAGCTTTCTTT. Translation gives CASSYGQAMSTEAFF.

The chain carries TRBV6-2 or TRBV6-3 and TRBJ1-5, with D unresolved. Germline V gene lookup returns CDR1 MNHEY and CDR2 SVGEGT. Between the trimmed V and J ends, which lost 3 bases and 5 bases, there was a span of 8 bases. The CDR3 is made up of 13 amino acids. CDR3 nucleotide sequence: TGTGCCAGCAGTTATTTTTGGGATCAGCCCCAGCATTTT. This translates into CASSYFWDQPQHF.

The J gene is TRBJ1-2, the V gene TRBV5-6; a weak D match, TRBD1 (6 bases). The germline V and J ends were trimmed by 3 bases and 7 bases, with 22 bases remaining between them. From germline, CDR1 is SGHDT and CDR2 YYEEEE. The CDR3 sequence is 16 residues long. CDR3 DNA sequence: TGTGCCAGCAGCTGGCTAAGGACAGCTAACTATGGTGGCTACACCTTC. Protein sequence: CASSWLRTANYGGYTF. Using reference TRBV5-6 and TRBJ1-2 for the parts outside the CDR3, the full variable domain is DAGVTQSPTHLIKTRGQQVTLRCSPKSGHDTVSWYQQALGQGPQFIFQYYEEEERQRGNFPDRFSGHQFPNYSSELNVNALLLGDSALYLCASSWLRTANYGGYTFGSGTRLTVV.

This chain uses TRBV12-3 or TRBV12-4 with TRBJ2-2, with D perhaps TRBD1 (6 bases). The CDR3 runs to 13 residues. Deletions cut 3 bases from V and 7 bases from J, with 9 bases between. CDR3 sequence: CASSFWGHGELFF. In nucleotides, the CDR3 is TGTGCCAGCAGTTTTTGGGGACACGGGGAGCTGTTTTTT.

This clonotype was counted many times. The CDR3 region has the DNA TGTGCCAGCAGGCCACAGGGTATCGGAGAGACCCAGTACTTC. Translating gives CASRPQGIGETQYF. The chain has TRBV2 and TRBJ2-5; D may be TRBD1 (6 bases). Trimming stripped 6 bases from V and 4 bases from J, with 15 bases between. Germline V CDR1 and CDR2: SNHLY, FYNNEI. This CDR3 has 14 amino acids.

This clonotype was seen more than once but under ten times. The genes are TRBV5-1 and TRBJ2-7; either TRBD1 or TRBD2 may fit D (6 bases each). The CDR3 is 17 residues long. Trimming took off 0 bases at V and 3 bases at J, with 19 bases between the two ends. The germline V gene has CDR1 SGHRS and CDR2 YFSETQ. CDR3 coding DNA: TGCGCCAGCAGCTTGGAAGCCCGGGGGCGAAATCTCTACGAGCAGTACTTC. Protein sequence: CASSLEARGRNLYEQYF.

This clonotype was detected only a few times. The chain couples TRBV28 to TRBJ2-1, with 7 nucleotides matching TRBD2. The CDR3 contains 14 residues. V dropped 8 bases and J dropped 6; count of bases not matched to a gene: 10. Germline V lookup: CDR1 MDHEN, CDR2 SYDVKM. DNA of the CDR3: TGTGCCAGCTTTCCTCCGGGACTAACCAATGAGCAGTTCTTC. Translation: CASFPPGLTNEQFF.

This chain joins TRBV19 and TRBJ1-5, with D maybe TRBD1 (5 bases). The CDR3 consists of 17 residues. Trimming took off 3 bases at V and 2 bases at J, with 17 bases between the two ends. Germline V gives CDR1 LNHDA, CDR2 SQIVND (reference sequence). The CDR3 reads CASSMRTGARGNQPQHF. The CDR3 DNA follows: TGTGCCAGTAGTATGAGGACCGGGGCGAGGGGCAATCAGCCCCAGCATTTT.

There are many counts of this clonotype. The CDR3 nucleotides are TGCAGCGTTGACCTCGGGACAGGACTCGACTCCACCTACGAGCAGTACTTC. Translation gives CSVDLGTGLDSTYEQYF. The V and J genes are TRBV29-1 and TRBJ2-7; 8 nucleotides match TRBD1. Germline assignment: CDR1 SQVTM and CDR2 ANQGSEA. Trimming took 3 bases from V and 2 from J; bases not matched to a gene: 15. The CDR3 runs 17 residues.

For this clonotype: A single base separates this from a much larger clone, so it may be a read error. V gene TRBV3-1 combines with J gene TRBJ2-5, with D possibly matching TRBD1 (6 bases). Germline V gene lookup returns CDR1 LGHDT and CDR2 YNNKEL (reference sequence). The CDR3 covers 14 residues. V was shortened by 4 bases and J by 4 bases, with 13 bases between the two germline ends. The CDR3 nucleotides are TGTGCCAGCAGCCGGACAGTCCTCCGAGAGACCCAGTACTTC. This encodes CASSRTVLRETQYF.

This chain links TRBV27 with TRBJ2-7; 7 bases agree with TRBD2. V gave up 5 bases and J gave up 3 bases; unmatched junction bases: 7. Germline V CDR1 and CDR2: MNHEY, SMNVEV (reference sequence). This CDR3 has 14 amino acids. CDR3 loop: CASSPAAGHYEQYF. CDR3 DNA: TGTGCCAGCAGTCCAGCAGCGGGGCACTACGAGCAGTACTTC.

This clonotype was picked up a small number of times. V gene TRBV19 combines with J gene TRBJ1-6; TRBD1 aligns across 7 bases. The CDR3 extends over 16 amino acids. Per germline, CDR1 LNHDA and CDR2 SQIVND (reference sequence). Trimming took 5 bases from V and 6 from J; bases not matched to a gene: 10. CDR3 coding DNA: TGTGCCAGTAGTGGGGATCCGGGACAGATTAATTCACCCCTCCACTTT. The encoded protein is CASSGDPGQINSPLHF.

The J gene is TRBJ2-5, the V gene TRBV18, with 7 bases matching TRBD1. The trim removed 2 bases at V and 2 bases at J, leaving 8 bases unmatched. Germline assignment: CDR1 KGHSH and CDR2 LQKENI. The CDR3 extends over 16 amino acids. The CDR3 spells CASSPTRQGLQETQYF. CDR3 sequence (DNA): TGTGCCAGCTCACCAACGAGACAGGGTTTACAAGAGACCCAGTACTTC.

The V gene is TRBV3-1, the J gene TRBJ2-1, with 12 bases that match TRBD2. Germline CDR1 LGHDT, CDR2 YNNKEL (reference sequence). The CDR3 sequence is 14 residues long. The trim removed 7 bases at V and 8 bases at J, leaving 6 bases unmatched. CDR3 bases: TGTGCCAGCACTTCTAGCGGGAGGGGGGATGAGCAGTTCTTC. Protein product: CASTSSGRGDEQFF.

The chain is built from TRBV20-1 and TRBJ2-4; 10 nucleotides align to TRBD2. V lost 6 bases and J lost 6; bases outside the gene matches: 11. CDR1 is DFQATT, CDR2 SNEGSKA, per germline (reference sequence). CDR3 length: 15 amino acids. The CDR3 region is CSAPPSGRAVNIQYF. The CDR3 region has the DNA TGCAGTGCCCCACCGAGCGGGAGGGCCGTAAACATTCAGTACTTC.

V is TRBV20-1 and J is TRBJ2-2; 10 nucleotides match TRBD2. This CDR3 region has 15 residues. Germline lookup yields CDR1 DFQATT and CDR2 SNEGSKA (reference sequence). The junction had 5 bases not matched to a gene; V was cut back by 4 bases and J by 3 bases. The CDR3 nucleotides read TGCAGTGCTAAAGTAGGGACTAGCGACACCGGGGAGCTGTTTTTT. Amino acid sequence: CSAKVGTSDTGELFF.

The chain recombines TRBV3-2 with TRBJ1-1. TRBV3-2 is flagged as a pseudogene. The CDR3 has 15 residues. In DNA form, the CDR3 reads TGTGCCAGCAGCCAAGTGGGCAGAAAAAACACTGAAGCTTTCTTT. It specifies CASSQVGRKNTEAFF.

In its sample, this clonotype was seen many times. This rearrangement joins TRBV12-3 or TRBV12-4 to TRBJ2-7, with 7 bases identical to TRBD2. The CDR3 totals 17 residues. J gave up 9 bases and V 5 bases, and 22 bases lay outside the gene matches. The CDR3 region is CASSPTPSGRGPSSQYF. As DNA, the CDR3 is TGTGCCAGCAGTCCGACCCCCTCGGGGAGGGGCCCGTCTTCGCAGTACTTC.

CDR3 nucleotide sequence: TGTGCCAGTAGTATAGGGGGCCGGACAGCACAAGAGACCCAGTACTTC. Translated, it gives CASSIGGRTAQETQYF. This rearrangement joins TRBV19 to TRBJ2-5, with D possibly TRBD1 on 6 matching bases. CDR1 and CDR2 (germline): LNHDA, SQIVND (reference sequence). The CDR3 is 16 residues long. Between the trimmed V and J ends, which lost 1 base and 2 bases, there was a span of 14 bases.

This clonotype was found many times. The chain couples TRBV20-1 to TRBJ1-2; TRBD1 agrees at 7 bases. There are 13 residues in the CDR3. Per germline, CDR1 DFQATT and CDR2 SNEGSKA (reference sequence). V lost 6 bases and J lost 0; bases outside the gene matches: 4. The CDR3 DNA is TGCAGTGCATGGGACAGCGCTAACTATGGCTACACCTTC. Its translation: CSAWDSANYGYTF.

This clonotype was picked up a small number of times. The gene calls are TRBV7-2 and TRBJ1-1, with TRBD1 as a possible D gene (5 bases). V lost 7 bases and J 1 base, leaving 13 bases between the germline ends. CDR3 length: 14 residues. Germline-derived CDR1 and CDR2 are SGHTA and FQGNSA. Here the CDR3 reads CASILGLQNTEAFF. DNA of the CDR3: TGTGCCAGCATCCTGGGACTGCAGAACACTGAAGCTTTCTTT.

The chain has TRBV30 and TRBJ1-1, with D perhaps TRBD1 (6 bases). CDR1 and CDR2 (germline): GTSNPN, SVGIG (reference sequence). The CDR3 spans 12 residues. The germline V and J ends were trimmed by 2 bases and 5 bases, with 9 bases remaining between them. CDR3 in amino acids: CAWSQGGTEAFF. The CDR3 coding sequence is TGTGCCTGGAGTCAAGGGGGAACTGAAGCTTTCTTT.

The chain employs TRBV6-1 and TRBJ1-3; possibly TRBD1 for D (5 bases). V lost 10 bases to trimming and J lost 0 bases, with 13 bases between them. CDR3 size: 14 residues. CDR1 MNHNS and CDR2 SASEGT come from the germline V gene. CDR3 loop: CATGDSGSGNTIYF. CDR3 bases: TGTGCCACCGGAGACAGTGGCTCTGGAAACACCATATATTTT.

In regard to this clonotype: This may arise from a read error, as a much more abundant clone is one base away. This chain links TRBV28 with TRBJ1-5, with D uncertain. Per the germline V gene, CDR1 is MDHEN and CDR2 is SYDVKM. V shed 5 bases and J shed 6 bases, with 26 bases lying between them. The CDR3 totals 18 residues. CDR3 loop: CASSPSPRHYTIRQPQHF. CDR3 sequence (DNA): TGTGCCAGCAGTCCATCCCCTCGACATTACACAATACGTCAGCCCCAGCATTTT.

This rearrangement joins TRBV18 to TRBJ1-1, with D unresolved. CDR3 length: 15 amino acids. The germline CDR1 and CDR2 sequences are KGHSH and LQKENI. Deletions cut 3 bases from V and 2 bases from J, with 13 bases between. CDR3 sequence: CASSPRYSRNTEAFF. The CDR3 DNA reads TGTGCCAGCTCACCGCGGTATTCCCGCAACACTGAAGCTTTCTTT.